These 10 T cell receptor beta chains came from one sample sequenced in a study of siplizumab effects on memory and regulatory T cells. Clones were read by immunoSEQ multiplex PCR, and TCRdb kept only the in-frame ones, dropping some. The data show approximately 75,000 clones, just over 90% seen once. Input material: CD8+ T cells sorted from blood. These receptors were obtained from a human donor in good health.

The V and J genes are TRBV2 and TRBJ1-5, with D perhaps matching TRBD1 (5 bases). V lost 0 bases to trimming and J lost 4 bases, with 10 bases between them. The CDR3 sequence is 15 residues long. Germline assignment: CDR1 SNHLY and CDR2 FYNNEI. CDR3 nucleotide sequence: TGTGCCAGCAGTGAAGCGGCCGGGACGAATCAGCCCCAGCATTTT. Amino acid sequence: CASSEAAGTNQPQHF.

The V and J genes are TRBV6-5 and TRBJ2-3; 8 bases fit TRBD1. There are 13 residues in the CDR3. V shed 5 bases and J 15 bases; nucleotides not matched to a gene: 13. Germline V CDR1 and CDR2: MNHEY, SVGAGI. DNA of the CDR3: TGTGCCAGCAGTACGTTTGGACAGGGCGGGGAATATTTT. Translated: CASSTFGQGGEYF.

This sequence joins TRBV18 and TRBJ2-7, with TRBD1 identical over 9 bases. V shed 5 bases, J shed 4 bases, and the junction held 6 bases outside the gene matches. CDR3 length: 14 residues. Germline V gene sequence: CDR1 KGHSH, CDR2 LQKENI. In DNA, the CDR3 is TGTGCCAGCTCAACCCGGGACAGGGTATACGAGCAGTACTTC. This translates into CASSTRDRVYEQYF.

The chain recombines TRBV15 with TRBJ1-1; 8 bases map to TRBD1. The CDR3 sequence is 18 residues long. V shed 3 bases, J shed 4 bases, and the junction held 16 bases outside the gene matches. Germline V lookup: CDR1 LNHNV, CDR2 YYDKDF (reference sequence). This CDR3 is CATSSTIILTGESTEAFF. In DNA form, the CDR3 reads TGTGCCACCAGCAGCACTATTATCCTGACAGGGGAGAGCACTGAAGCTTTCTTT.

This sequence joins TRBV5-7 and TRBJ1-1; perhaps TRBD1 as D (5 bases). TRBV5-7 is an ORF, and what it does is uncertain. The CDR3 extends over 17 amino acids. The V and J ends lost 0 bases and 2 bases respectively, with 17 bases between them. This chain's CDR3 is CASSLVKAGSPNTEAFF. CDR3 bases: TGTGCCAGCAGCTTGGTCAAGGCAGGGAGTCCCAACACTGAAGCTTTCTTT.

This clone appeared once. The rearrangement joins TRBV5-4 to TRBJ2-5; 8 bases are shared with TRBD2. In germline, CDR1 is SGHNT, CDR2 YYREEE (reference sequence). V lost 7 bases and J lost 7; bases outside the gene matches: 6. CDR3 length: 12 amino acids. The CDR3 reads CASEGLEGTQYF. For the CDR3, the DNA is TGTGCCAGCGAGGGACTAGAAGGGACCCAGTACTTC.

This rearrangement joins TRBV6-5 to TRBJ2-1; 11 positions match TRBD1. Germline V CDR1 and CDR2: MNHEY, SVGAGI. The CDR3 is 15 amino acids. The trim removed 6 bases at V and 7 bases at J, leaving 8 bases unmatched. This chain's CDR3 is CASSPGTGGRNEQFF. The CDR3 bases are TGTGCCAGCAGCCCCGGGACAGGGGGGAGAAATGAGCAGTTCTTC.

The genes are TRBV18 and TRBJ1-4; no clear D gene. The CDR3 loop spans 13 amino acids. The germline V gene has CDR1 KGHSH and CDR2 LQKENI. V gave up 6 bases and J gave up 4 bases, with 9 bases separating them. CDR3 in amino acids: CASSPGYNEKLFF. Here the CDR3 DNA reads TGTGCCAGCTCGCCAGGCTATAATGAAAAACTGTTTTTT.

V is TRBV9 and J is TRBJ2-4; D gene unclear. This CDR3 is built from 12 residues. Germline V CDR1 and CDR2: SGDLS, YYNGEE. Trimming removed 3 bases from V and 3 bases from J, with 4 bases in between. CDR3 residues: CASSGYKNIQYF. In nucleotides, the CDR3 is TGTGCCAGCAGCGGATACAAAAACATTCAGTACTTC.

The chain couples TRBV4-1 to TRBJ1-3; D gene uncertain. The V end was cut by 1 base, the J end by 2 bases, with 9 bases between. The CDR3 covers 15 residues. CDR1 MGHRA and CDR2 YSYEKL come from the germline V gene. The CDR3 spells CASSQGRGPGNTIYF. The CDR3 nucleotides are TGCGCCAGCAGCCAAGGGCGAGGACCTGGAAACACCATATATTTT.